This entry concerns a single T cell receptor (beta chain). The CDR3 consists of 16 residues. Germline lookup yields CDR1 SGHAT and CDR2 FQNNGV. V was cut by 1 base and J by 3 bases, with 12 bases left in between. How the authors handled the data: Amplification with reference gene primers provided the estimates of nucleated cell counts. The assay was immunoSEQ multiplex PCR, and TCRdb's table has in-frame clones only and misses some. That table furnishes V, J and clone size, whereas the DNA furnished D and trimming. This table holds under 150,000 clones, approximately 80% found once. This sample was included in a study of blood T cell repertoires in COVID-19. Looking at the study overall: The United States, Italy and Spain were the sources of the acute and convalescent COVID-19 samples. T cells, B-cell-depleted T cells, or PBMCs supplied cDNA or gDNA.

The receptor comes from a man between 65 and 80 years old with acute or convalescent COVID-19. The material sequenced was peripheral blood. The chain combines TRBV11-2 with TRBJ2-2, with a tentative D call TRBD2 (5 bases). Here the CDR3 reads CASSLVRGTYTGELFF. DNA of the CDR3: TGTGCCAGCAGCTTAGTTCGGGGAACATACACCGGGGAGCTGTTTTTT.